The 23 T cell receptor beta chains given below trace back to one sample, sequenced in a study of T cell repertoires in cytomegalovirus infection. These TCRs' antigens remain unknown. TCRdb independently ran MiXCR on the reads; one entry per CDR3 protein. The sample contains tens of thousands of distinct CDR3 sequences, approximately 39% of which appear only once. This specimen consisted of CD8+ T cells from cultured PBMCs, obtained from culture after CMV antigen stimulation. The receptor set was obtained from a human donor in good health (CMV status not recorded). Some clones in this sample may be carry-over from other donors' samples.

Only a few counts were recorded for this clonotype. The DNA for the CDR3 is TGTGCCAGCAGTTTCGGACCGAACTACGAGCAGTACTTC. Translated, it gives CASSFGPNYEQYF. The chain links TRBV6-2 or TRBV6-3 to TRBJ2-7; D is uncertain. V shed 4 bases and J shed 3 bases, with 10 bases lying between them. Per germline, CDR1 MNHEY and CDR2 SVGEGT. CDR3 length equals 13 residues.

This chain connects TRBV5-5 to TRBJ2-7, with 7 bases identical to TRBD1. Germline V gene sequence: CDR1 SGHKS, CDR2 YYEKEE (reference sequence). J lost 2 bases, V lost 1 base, and 9 bases had no gene match. The CDR3 is 16 amino acids. The CDR3 here is CASSLTGDHLPYEQYF. In DNA, the CDR3 is TGTGCCAGCAGCTTGACAGGGGATCACCTTCCCTACGAGCAGTACTTC.

Here the CDR3 DNA reads TGCAGTGCTAGAGCTTTGGCAGGGAATCAGCCCCAGCATTTT. This translates into CSARALAGNQPQHF. V usage is TRBV20-1 and J usage is TRBJ1-5, with TRBD1 as a possible D gene (5 bases). From germline, CDR1 is DFQATT and CDR2 SNEGSKA (reference sequence). V lost 1 base to trimming and J lost 4 bases, with 11 bases between them. This CDR3 has 14 residues.

Only a few counts were recorded for this clonotype. The chain recombines TRBV11-2 with TRBJ2-1; D is perhaps TRBD1 (6 bases). Germline lookup yields CDR1 SGHAT and CDR2 FQNNGV. The CDR3 is 16 amino acids. Between the trimmed V and J ends, which lost 5 bases and 9 bases, there was a span of 23 bases. The CDR3 here is CASSSVGAGVSGEQFF. The CDR3 DNA reads TGTGCCAGCAGCAGCGTAGGGGCAGGGGTATCGGGTGAGCAGTTCTTC.

The CDR3 bases are TGTGCCAGCAGCACCCCCCCCGGGACTAGCGGCTCCTATGAGCAGTTCTTC. This encodes CASSTPPGTSGSYEQFF. The J gene is TRBJ2-1, the V gene TRBV7-2; 11 bases match TRBD2. Germline loops: CDR1 SGHTA, CDR2 FQGNSA. This CDR3 is 17 amino acids long. V lost 5 bases and J lost 8; bases outside the gene matches: 14.

V gene TRBV27 combines with J gene TRBJ1-6; 7 nucleotides match TRBD1. The V gene end was trimmed by 4 bases and the J gene end by 9 bases; junction bases not matched to a gene: 12. The CDR3 runs to 16 residues. In germline, CDR1 is MNHEY, CDR2 SMNVEV (reference sequence). The chain's CDR3 is CASSSLTGNLGSPLHF. CDR3 DNA sequence: TGTGCCAGCAGTTCCTTGACAGGGAACCTGGGTTCACCCCTCCACTTT.

This clonotype has at least ten counts. V is TRBV7-2 and J is TRBJ2-1; TRBD2 matches at 7 bases. V lost 1 base to trimming and J lost 0 bases; unmatched junction nucleotides: 9. The V gene's germline CDR1 is SGHTA and CDR2 FQGNSA. This CDR3 is 18 amino acids long. CDR3 sequence: CASSLGLGGGSSYNEQFF. The DNA for the CDR3 is TGTGCCAGCAGCTTAGGTTTGGGGGGGGGGAGCTCCTACAATGAGCAGTTCTTC.

This chain uses TRBV4-3 with TRBJ1-1, with 9 bases aligning to TRBD1. This CDR3 spans 16 amino acids. CDR1 is LGHNA, CDR2 YSLEER, per germline. J gave up 5 bases and V 0 bases, and 7 bases lay outside the gene matches. CDR3 DNA sequence: TGCGCCAGCAGCCAAGAATCAGGACAGGGGAGGACTGAAGCTTTCTTT. It specifies CASSQESGQGRTEAFF.

V and J are TRBV7-9 and TRBJ2-7; possible D gene TRBD1, 6 bases. CDR3 length: 13 amino acids. CDR1 and CDR2 (germline): SEHNR, FQNEAQ (reference sequence). Trimming left V 4 bases short and J 3 bases short, with 10 bases between. The CDR3 nucleotides are TGTGCCAGCAGCTCACGACAGGACTACGAGCAGTACTTC. It specifies CASSSRQDYEQYF.

This chain joins TRBV4-2 and TRBJ2-3; 12 bases are shared with TRBD2. Germline assignment: CDR1 LGHNA and CDR2 YNFKEQ. The ends lost 7 bases at V and 3 bases at J; junction bases unmatched: 11. The length of the CDR3 is 17 residues. CDR3 region: CASNPGTSGSRTDTQYF. The CDR3 DNA follows: TGTGCCAGCAACCCTGGGACTAGCGGGTCGAGGACAGATACGCAGTATTTT.

The chain uses TRBV25-1 and TRBJ2-5; weak D call: TRBD2 (6 bases). Germline loops: CDR1 MGHDK, CDR2 SYGVNS. This CDR3 is built from 13 residues. Trimming pared 2 bases from V and 4 bases from J, leaving 8 bases between. The DNA for the CDR3 is TGTGCCAGCAGTGAAGGGACTTTAGAGACCCAGTACTTC. Encoded protein: CASSEGTLETQYF.

The gene calls are TRBV7-9 and TRBJ2-7, with 10 bases that match TRBD2. With 3 bases clipped from V and 1 base from J, the junction kept 9 bases outside the gene matches. The germline CDR1 and CDR2 sequences are SEHNR and FQNEAQ (reference sequence). This CDR3 spans 17 amino acids. CDR3 sequence reads: CASSFVGSGGLSYEQYF. CDR3 DNA: TGTGCCAGCAGCTTTGTTGGTAGCGGGGGGCTTTCCTACGAGCAGTACTTC.

The sample holds a few counts of this clonotype. The chain has TRBV20-1 and TRBJ2-6, with D tentatively TRBD1 or TRBD2 (6 bases each). The V gene lost 0 bases and the J gene lost 4 bases, with 13 bases spanning the gap. Looked up from germline, CDR1 is DFQATT and CDR2 is SNEGSKA (reference sequence). The CDR3 consists of 16 residues. The CDR3 DNA reads as TGCAGTGCTAGAGATCTTGGGGGGCCCGGGGCCAACGTCCTGACTTTC. Translating gives CSARDLGGPGANVLTF.

This clonotype showed up just a few times. V and J are TRBV4-1 and TRBJ2-1; 10 bases are a match to TRBD2. The CDR3 has 17 amino acids. Trimming removed 0 bases from V and 9 bases from J; junction bases left unmatched: 11. Germline-derived CDR1 and CDR2 are MGHRA and YSYEKL. The CDR3 DNA is TGCGCCAGCAGCCAAGATCTTTCGAGCGGGGGGGCAAGTGAGCAGTTCTTC. Translated: CASSQDLSSGGASEQFF.

The chain carries TRBV7-9 and TRBJ2-7; D unresolved. The CDR3 is 15 amino acids. Germline V gene sequence: CDR1 SEHNR, CDR2 FQNEAQ (reference sequence). Trimming shortened V by 3 bases and J by 4 bases, and 16 bases separated the two germline ends. The CDR3 sequence is CASSFYTAIGYEQYF. The CDR3 DNA reads TGTGCCAGCAGCTTTTATACAGCAATCGGGTACGAGCAGTACTTC. The full variable domain, rest sourced from reference TRBV7-9 and TRBJ2-7, is DTGVSQNPRHKITKRGQNVTFRCDPISEHNRLYWYRQTLGQGPEFLTYFQNEAQLEKSRLLSDRFSAERPKGSFSTLEIQRTEQGDSAMYLCASSFYTAIGYEQYFGPGTRLTVT.

This clonotype was found a few times. Here the CDR3 reads CASSHPGGTGELFF. In nucleotides, the CDR3 is TGCGCCAGCAGCCATCCTGGGGGAACCGGGGAGCTGTTTTTT. The rearrangement joins TRBV4-1 to TRBJ2-2; the D gene could be TRBD1 or TRBD2 (5 bases each). V gave up 3 bases and J gave up 5 bases, with 10 bases separating them. This CDR3 region has 14 residues. The germline V gene has CDR1 MGHRA and CDR2 YSYEKL.

V and J are TRBV7-6 and TRBJ1-1; tentatively, D is TRBD1 (5 bases). Trimming removed 1 base from V and 5 bases from J, with 8 bases in between. There are 13 residues in the CDR3. Germline values: CDR1 SGHVS, CDR2 FNYEAQ. The CDR3 protein is CASSLESGTEAFF. The CDR3 region has the DNA TGTGCCAGCAGCTTAGAGTCAGGGACTGAAGCTTTCTTT. The full variable domain, with the rest looked up from reference TRBV7-6 and TRBJ1-1, is GAGVSQSPRYKVTKRGQDVALRCDPISGHVSLYWYRQALGQGPEFLTYFNYEAQQDKSGLPNDRFSAERPEGSISTLTIQRTEQRDSAMYRCASSLESGTEAFFGQGTRLTVV.

This chain uses TRBV7-9 with TRBJ1-1; no clear D gene. The CDR3 length is 15 residues. V was trimmed by 0 bases and J by 1 base, leaving 9 bases between them. Germline lookup yields CDR1 SEHNR and CDR2 FQNEAQ (reference sequence). The CDR3 here is CASSLAASRNTEAFF. CDR3 sequence (DNA): TGTGCCAGCAGCTTAGCGGCTTCCAGGAACACTGAAGCTTTCTTT.

This chain connects TRBV7-6 to TRBJ2-5; 7 bases align to TRBD2. The ends lost 5 bases at V and 3 bases at J; junction bases unmatched: 9. CDR3 size: 15 residues. Germline lookup yields CDR1 SGHVS and CDR2 FNYEAQ. The CDR3 sequence: CASSDSGLGEETQYF. The CDR3 DNA sequence: TGTGCCAGCAGCGATAGTGGACTAGGAGAAGAGACCCAGTACTTC.

The chain links TRBV3-1 to TRBJ1-1; D may be TRBD1 (5 bases). CDR1 is LGHDT and CDR2 is YNNKEL in the germline V gene (reference sequence). The CDR3 has 16 residues. Trimming took 9 bases from V and 2 from J, leaving 22 bases between them. The CDR3 DNA follows: TGTGCCAGACCGACTTACAGGACAACCGCAAACACTGAAGCTTTCTTT. This gives the protein CARPTYRTTANTEAFF. Filled out from reference TRBV3-1 and TRBJ1-1, the complete variable domain reads DTAVSQTPKYLVTQMGNDKSIKCEQNLGHDTMYWYKQDSKKFLKIMFSYNNKELIINETVPNRFSPKSPDKAHLNLHINSLELGDSAVYFCARPTYRTTANTEAFFGQGTRLTVV.

This clonotype was seen a handful of times. J is TRBJ2-5 and V is TRBV7-2; D may correspond to TRBD1 or TRBD2 (5 bases each). V was pared by 5 bases and J by 1 base, with 26 bases between. The CDR3 length is 19 residues. Germline lookup yields CDR1 SGHTA and CDR2 FQGNSA. The CDR3: CASSPWDLAPSSSQETQYF. The DNA for the CDR3 is TGTGCCAGCAGCCCCTGGGACCTTGCCCCTAGTAGTTCCCAAGAGACCCAGTACTTC. The full variable domain, rest sourced from reference TRBV7-2 and TRBJ2-5, is GAGVSQSPSNKVTEKGKDVELRCDPISGHTALYWYRQSLGQGLEFLIYFQGNSAPDKSGLPSDRFSAERTGGSVSTLTIQRTQQEDSAVYLCASSPWDLAPSSSQETQYFGPGTRLLVL.

The chain is built from TRBV4-3 and TRBJ2-7, with D perhaps given as TRBD1 or TRBD2 (6 bases each). Trimming pared 5 bases from V and 0 bases from J, leaving 17 bases between. The CDR3 spans 16 residues. Germline values: CDR1 LGHNA, CDR2 YSLEER. The CDR3 protein is CASSAGGGTGSYEQYF. CDR3 DNA sequence: TGCGCCAGCAGCGCCGGAGGGGGGACGGGCTCCTACGAGCAGTACTTC.

The rearrangement joins TRBV15 to TRBJ2-5; D possibly corresponds to TRBD2 (6 bases). The CDR3 has 15 amino acids. V lost 0 bases and J 9 bases, leaving 17 bases between the germline ends. Per germline, CDR1 LNHNV and CDR2 YYDKDF (reference sequence). The CDR3 DNA reads TGTGCCACCAGCAGAGACCGGGACTCCCTCCCGGCCCAGTACTTC. Translation: CATSRDRDSLPAQYF.